These T cell receptor beta chains were read from a single sample in a study of human T cells and chemical hapten exposure. MiXCR was run by TCRdb on the RACE reads, yielding one entry per CDR3 protein. The sample includes some 170,000 distinct CDR3 sequences, around a quarter seen only once; the top ten take about 2.1%. The sequences come from whole blood, collected in connection with sensitization to the hapten diphenylcyclopropenone (DPC). These receptors were taken from a young woman with alopecia areata. Some clones in this sample may be carry-over from other donors' samples. CDR3s include the opening cysteine and the closing phenylalanine or tryptophan. The D gene is left open where the match is weak. Part of the rows lack a size; the others show once, few, many or a class for expanded clones.

NA	NA	TRBV12-3/TRBV12-4	TRBJ1-1	CASSHRQVNTEAFF	TGTGCCAGCAGCCACCGACAGGTGAACACTGAAGCTTTCTTT
TRBD2	NA	TRBV20-1	TRBJ2-1	CSAREPGLARYNEQFF	TGCAGTGCTAGAGAACCCGGACTAGCGAGGTACAATGAGCAGTTCTTC
NA	few	TRBV7-2	TRBJ2-7	CASSYGILAHEQYF	TGTGCCAGCAGCTACGGGATTCTTGCACACGAGCAGTACTTC
TRBD1	NA	TRBV29-1	TRBJ2-2	CSIWPGQENTGELFF	TGCAGCATCTGGCCGGGACAGGAGAACACCGGGGAGCTGTTTTTT
NA	NA	TRBV4-2	TRBJ1-1	CASSQEWGFDTEAFF	TGTGCCAGCAGCCAAGAGTGGGGCTTTGACACTGAAGCTTTCTTT
TRBD2	NA	TRBV7-6	TRBJ2-4	CASTLLAGGRIAKNIQYF	TGTGCCAGCACCCTACTAGCGGGAGGCAGGATAGCCAAAAACATTCAGTACTTC
NA	NA	TRBV12-3/TRBV12-4	TRBJ2-2	CASGARVNTGELFF	TGTGCCAGCGGGGCCAGGGTAAACACCGGGGAGCTGTTTTTT
TRBD2	many	TRBV6-4	TRBJ2-1	CASSPREIDEQFF	TGTGCCAGCAGTCCGCGGGAGATCGATGAGCAGTTCTTC
NA	few	TRBV20-1	TRBJ2-7	CSAREDIHEQYF	TGCAGTGCTAGGGAGGACATCCACGAGCAGTACTTC
NA	few	TRBV20-1	TRBJ1-1	CSAKLLMAAMNTEAFF	TGCAGTGCTAAACTCCTGATGGCTGCCATGAACACTGAAGCTTTCTTT
TRBD2	many	TRBV7-9	TRBJ2-1	CASSLRGGISGVRQSYNEQFF	TGTGCCAGCAGCTTAAGGGGGGGAATTAGCGGGGTCCGGCAATCCTACAATGAGCAGTTCTTC
TRBD2	few	TRBV7-6	TRBJ2-2	CASSLRISGRPGELFF	TGTGCCAGCAGCTTAAGGATAAGCGGGAGGCCCGGGGAGCTGTTTTTT
TRBD1	NA	TRBV20-1	TRBJ2-7	CSAWGTGGGYEQYF	TGCAGTGCTTGGGGGACAGGGGGGGGATACGAGCAGTACTTC
NA	few	TRBV6-1	TRBJ2-3	CASTRTFTDTQYF	TGTGCCAGCACACGGACCTTCACAGATACGCAGTATTTT
NA	NA	TRBV5-4	TRBJ2-1	CASSSGRNEQFF	TGTGCCAGCAGCTCGGGCAGGAATGAGCAGTTCTTC
NA	NA	TRBV7-2	TRBJ2-7	CASGYLGREQYF	TGTGCCAGCGGGTACCTGGGGCGGGAGCAGTACTTC
NA	many	TRBV7-9	TRBJ1-1	CASSTGPTEAFF	TGTGCCAGCAGCACGGGTCCCACTGAAGCTTTCTTT
NA	NA	TRBV7-7	TRBJ2-6	CAILEDLSGANVLTF	TGTGCCATTTTGGAAGACCTATCTGGGGCCAACGTCCTGACTTTC